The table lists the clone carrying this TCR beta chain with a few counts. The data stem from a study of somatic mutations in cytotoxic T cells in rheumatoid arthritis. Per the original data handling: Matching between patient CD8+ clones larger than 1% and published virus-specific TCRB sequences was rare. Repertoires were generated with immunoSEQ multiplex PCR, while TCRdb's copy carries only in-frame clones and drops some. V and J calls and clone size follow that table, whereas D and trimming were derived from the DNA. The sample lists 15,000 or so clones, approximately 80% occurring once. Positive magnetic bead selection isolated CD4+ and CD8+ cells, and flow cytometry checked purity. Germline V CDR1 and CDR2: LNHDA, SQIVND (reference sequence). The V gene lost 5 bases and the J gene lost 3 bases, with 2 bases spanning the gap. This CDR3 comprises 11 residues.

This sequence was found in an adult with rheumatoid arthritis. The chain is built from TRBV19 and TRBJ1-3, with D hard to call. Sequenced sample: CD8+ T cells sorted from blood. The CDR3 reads CASSLGNTIYF. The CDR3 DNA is TGTGCCAGTAGTCTTGGAAACACCATATATTTT.